This is a list of T cell receptor beta chains from one sample in a study of blood T cell repertoires in COVID-19. Sequencing used immunoSEQ multiplex PCR; TCRdb keeps in-frame clones, though not all of them. The sample consists of roughly 25,000 clones, roughly 74% of them appearing once. The material sequenced was peripheral blood. These receptors all stem from a man aged 45-60 years with COVID-19, enrolled during active disease. Each CDR3 is given with its conserved first and last residue. D genes are given only for firm matches. Part of the rows lack a size; the others show once, few, many or a class for expanded clones.

d_call	v_call	clone_size	j_call	cdr3_aa	cdr3_nt
TRBD1	TRBV5-1	-	TRBJ1-1	CASSLAGTGETPEAFF	TGCGCCAGCAGCCTCGCCGGGACAGGGGAGACGCCTGAAGCTTTCTTT
TRBD2	TRBV18	-	TRBJ2-1	CASSPRLAGDFNEQFF	TGTGCCAGCTCACCTAGACTAGCGGGAGACTTCAATGAGCAGTTCTTC
-	TRBV28	-	TRBJ1-3	CASSWGGANGNTIYF	TGTGCCAGCAGTTGGGGGGGCGCGAATGGAAACACCATATATTTT
-	TRBV6-5	-	TRBJ1-2	CASISPSYGYTF	TGTGCCAGCATTTCCCCGTCCTATGGCTACACCTTC
-	TRBV6-6	few	TRBJ1-5	CASINSDTYSNQPQHF	TGTGCCAGCATAAATTCGGACACTTATAGCAATCAGCCCCAGCATTTT
-	TRBV11-2	once	TRBJ2-7	CASSSQDRVRTSPSYEQYF	TGTGCCAGCAGCTCCCAGGACAGGGTCAGGACTAGTCCCTCCTACGAGCAGTACTTC
TRBD1	TRBV2	-	TRBJ2-5	CASRAGTGVQETQYF	TGTGCCAGCAGGGCCGGGACAGGGGTACAAGAGACCCAGTACTTC
-	TRBV5-8	-	TRBJ1-1	CASTRVFPMNTEAFF	TGTGCCAGCACCCGGGTTTTTCCTATGAACACTGAAGCTTTCTTT
TRBD1	TRBV9	-	TRBJ1-4	CASSPGGRTTNEKLFF	TGTGCCAGCAGCCCAGGGGGACGGACAACTAATGAAAAACTGTTTTTT
TRBD2	TRBV19	-	TRBJ2-5	CASRRTSAEEETQYF	TGTGCCAGTAGACGGACTAGCGCAGAAGAAGAGACCCAGTACTTC
TRBD1	TRBV7-9	-	TRBJ1-2	CASSLRGTGLYGYTF	TGTGCCAGCAGCTTGAGAGGGACAGGGCTCTATGGCTACACCTTC
TRBD1	TRBV5-1	-	TRBJ1-5	CASSPGTGDSQPQHF	TGCGCCAGCAGCCCCGGGACAGGGGACAGTCAGCCCCAGCATTTT
TRBD2	TRBV7-2	-	TRBJ2-5	CASTRRGSGGETQYF	TGTGCCAGCACCCGGCGGGGGTCGGGGGGAGAGACCCAGTACTTC
-	TRBV3-1/TRBV3-2	-	TRBJ2-1	CASSQLAQGGNNEQFF	TGTGCCAGCAGCCAGTTGGCTCAGGGAGGAAACAATGAGCAGTTCTTC
TRBD2	TRBV27	-	TRBJ2-1	CASSLSTSRSYNEQFF	TGTGCCAGCAGTTTATCGACTAGCAGGTCCTACAATGAGCAGTTCTTC
-	TRBV30	few	TRBJ1-1	CAWSPGARLTEAFF	TGTGCCTGGAGTCCAGGGGCCCGATTAACTGAAGCTTTCTTT
TRBD1	TRBV13	-	TRBJ1-6	CASSVDRGNSPLHF	TGTGCCAGCAGCGTAGACAGGGGTAATTCACCCCTCCACTTT
TRBD1	TRBV7-9	-	TRBJ2-1	CASGTGGDEQFF	TGTGCCAGCGGGACAGGGGGCGATGAGCAGTTCTTC
TRBD2	TRBV24-1	-	TRBJ2-1	CATSRGAYNEQFF	TGTGCCACCAGTCGGGGGGCCTACAATGAGCAGTTCTTC
TRBD1	TRBV5-4	-	TRBJ1-2	CASSLSGQGARGYTF	TGTGCCAGCAGCCTGTCGGGACAGGGGGCAAGGGGCTACACCTTC
-	TRBV12-5	-	TRBJ1-1	CASAHQDMNTEAFF	TGTGCTAGTGCCCACCAGGACATGAACACTGAAGCTTTCTTT
TRBD1	TRBV19	-	TRBJ2-1	CASSIGQGPYNEQFF	TGTGCCAGTAGTATAGGACAGGGGCCATACAATGAGCAGTTCTTC
-	TRBV5-1	-	TRBJ2-3	CASSPTTGGDTQYF	TGCGCCAGCAGCCCTACGACCGGCGGGGATACGCAGTATTTT
TRBD2	TRBV11-2	-	TRBJ2-7	CASSLGASGSRNEQYF	TGTGCCAGCAGCTTAGGGGCTAGCGGGAGTCGGAACGAGCAGTACTTC
-	TRBV2	-	TRBJ2-7	CASIPRLQGSYEQYF	TGTGCCAGCATCCCGAGGTTGCAAGGCTCCTACGAGCAGTACTTC
-	TRBV4-2	few	TRBJ2-5	CASSHRGSQQETQYF	TGTGCCAGCAGCCACAGAGGATCGCAGCAAGAGACCCAGTACTTC
TRBD1	TRBV9	-	TRBJ1-1	CASSAGTGGPAYKAFF	TGTGCCAGCAGCGCCGGGACAGGGGGCCCCGCGTACAAAGCTTTCTTT
-	TRBV5-1	-	TRBJ2-5	CASSLSPNEGRETQYF	TGCGCCAGCAGCTTGTCCCCAAATGAGGGAAGGGAGACCCAGTACTTC
-	TRBV19	-	TRBJ1-2	CASFSRDNYGYTF	TGTGCCAGTTTCTCCAGGGATAACTATGGCTACACCTTC
-	TRBV27	-	TRBJ2-7	CASSSQGLEQYF	TGTGCCAGCAGTTCTCAGGGGTTGGAGCAGTACTTC
-	TRBV6-1	-	TRBJ1-2	CASSETQGLGYTF	TGTGCCAGCAGTGAAACCCAGGGGCTTGGCTACACCTTC
-	TRBV2	few	TRBJ1-3	CASSDLASGNTIYF	TGTGCCAGCAGTGATTTGGCCTCTGGAAACACCATATATTTT
-	TRBV2	-	TRBJ1-2	CASSVKTEANYGYTF	TGTGCCAGCAGCGTAAAGACAGAGGCTAACTATGGCTACACCTTC
-	TRBV6-5	-	TRBJ1-1	CASSYSAVGNTEAFF	TGTGCCAGCAGTTACTCCGCGGTGGGGAACACTGAAGCTTTCTTT
TRBD2	TRBV27	-	TRBJ2-5	CASKGTSGAQETQYF	TGTGCCAGCAAAGGGACTAGCGGGGCCCAAGAGACCCAGTACTTC
-	TRBV19	-	TRBJ2-4	CASSIRSALAKNIQYF	TGTGCCAGTAGTATCCGAAGCGCGCTAGCCAAAAACATTCAGTACTTC
TRBD1	TRBV6-5	-	TRBJ2-7	CASRLDRGREQYF	TGTGCCAGCAGATTGGACAGGGGGCGGGAGCAGTACTTC
-	TRBV9	-	TRBJ2-3	CASSVLASGTQYF	TGTGCCAGCAGCGTTCTAGCGTCGGGTACGCAGTATTTT
-	TRBV2	-	TRBJ1-2	CASSPDRIYGYTF	TGTGCCAGCAGTCCGGACAGAATCTATGGCTACACCTTC
-	TRBV10-2	-	TRBJ2-7	CASRGGTTAYEQYF	TGCGCCAGCAGAGGCGGGACGACAGCCTACGAGCAGTACTTC
-	TRBV5-1	-	TRBJ1-4	CASSLDQGGEKLFF	TGCGCCAGCAGCTTGGATCAGGGAGGTGAAAAACTGTTTTTT
-	TRBV6-6	few	TRBJ2-1	CASSYDRRSYNEQFF	TGTGCCAGCAGTTACGACAGGAGGTCCTACAATGAGCAGTTCTTC
TRBD1	TRBV19	few	TRBJ1-1	CASSLSAGGEAFF	TGTGCCAGTAGTCTCTCCGCAGGGGGTGAAGCTTTCTTT
-	TRBV29-1	-	TRBJ1-1	CSVDKQNTEAFF	TGCAGCGTTGACAAACAGAACACTGAAGCTTTCTTT
-	TRBV27	-	TRBJ1-2	CASSLRGADGYTF	TGTGCCAGCAGTTTACGGGGGGCTGATGGCTACACCTTC
TRBD1	TRBV9	once	TRBJ2-1	CASSVDGSRGFIEQFF	TGTGCCAGCAGCGTAGACGGATCCAGGGGGTTTATCGAGCAGTTCTTC
-	TRBV3-1/TRBV3-2	-	TRBJ1-2	CASSQGPQFRGYTF	TGTGCCAGCAGCCAAGGCCCCCAGTTCCGTGGCTACACCTTC
-	TRBV25-1	-	TRBJ1-5	CASSEAGLNQPQHF	TGTGCCAGCAGTGAGGCAGGCCTAAATCAGCCCCAGCATTTT
-	TRBV21-1	once	TRBJ1-4	CASTPLGRLDEKLFF	TGTGCCAGCACCCCCCTAGGTCGCTTGGATGAAAAACTGTTTTTT
-	TRBV27	-	TRBJ1-1	CASSLRGLNSEAFF	TGTGCCAGCAGTTTAAGAGGGTTAAACTCTGAAGCTTTCTTT
-	TRBV6-5	-	TRBJ1-5	CASIKDTTFNQPQHF	TGTGCCAGCATAAAAGACACAACTTTCAATCAGCCCCAGCATTTT
-	TRBV7-9	-	TRBJ1-2	CASSRDIGNYGYTF	TGTGCCAGCAGCCGGGACATTGGTAACTATGGCTACACCTTC
-	TRBV7-9	once	TRBJ1-2	CASSPTTDNYGYTF	TGTGCCAGCAGCCCAACGACTGACAACTATGGCTACACCTTC
TRBD2	TRBV28	-	TRBJ2-1	CASRWTSTHNEQFF	TGTGCCAGCAGGTGGACTAGCACCCACAATGAGCAGTTCTTC
-	TRBV6-1	-	TRBJ1-1	CASSEIPVMNTEAFF	TGTGCCAGCAGTGAAATTCCGGTGATGAACACTGAAGCTTTCTTT
TRBD1	TRBV5-1	-	TRBJ2-7	CASSLEPGQGIEQYF	TGCGCCAGCAGCTTGGAACCGGGACAGGGGATCGAGCAGTACTTC
TRBD1	TRBV5-3	-	TRBJ1-1	CARSVYRGNTEAFF	TGTGCCAGAAGCGTGTACAGGGGGAACACTGAAGCTTTCTTT
-	TRBV2	-	TRBJ2-3	CASREGTQYF	TGTGCTAGCAGAGAGGGAACGCAGTATTTT
-	TRBV6-1	-	TRBJ2-5	CASSEAQTSMATQYF	TGTGCCAGCAGTGAAGCCCAGACTAGTATGGCGACCCAGTACTTC